This is a list of T cell receptor beta chains from one sample in a study of early T cells in non-severe SARS-CoV-2 infection. Each CDR3 protein gets one entry after TCRdb re-called the 5' RACE reads with MiXCR. This sample has 50,000 to 80,000 distinct CDR3 sequences, with 4.9% found just once. The source material was whole blood. The origin of the receptors is an adult who was a healthcare worker with PCR-confirmed SARS-CoV-2 infection or an uninfected control (not recorded which). CDR3s include the opening cysteine and the closing phenylalanine or tryptophan. A D gene is named only where the DNA matches it firmly. Size is omitted from some rows. Given values are once, few, many or a class for expanded clones.

>.|TRBJ1-6|many|TRBV7-2|14
TGTGCCAGCAGCTTGTATGGTCCCAATTCACCCCTCCACTTT
CASSLYGPNSPLHF
>.|TRBJ2-3|many|TRBV3-1|13
TGTGCCAGCAGCCAAGGTCAAGGGAGTACGCAGTATTTT
CASSQGQGSTQYF
>TRBD1|TRBJ2-3|.|TRBV2|15
TGTGCCAGCACCAGGGGGACGACTAGCACAGATACGCAGTATTTT
CASTRGTTSTDTQYF
>.|TRBJ1-1|few|TRBV5-1|14
TGCGCCAGCAGCTTGGCTTGGGGGAACACTGAAGCTTTCTTT
CASSLAWGNTEAFF
>.|TRBJ2-7|many|TRBV7-2|14
TGTGCCAGCAGCTTAGCCCGGAGGGACTACGAGCAGTACTTC
CASSLARRDYEQYF
>.|TRBJ2-5|many|TRBV27|12
TGTGCCAGCAGTCCGGACCTAGAGACCCAGTACTTC
CASSPDLETQYF
>TRBD1|TRBJ1-2|many|TRBV20-1|13
TGCAGTGCCGAGACAGGGAGCCTCTATGGCTACACCTTC
CSAETGSLYGYTF
>.|TRBJ2-7|many|TRBV12-3/TRBV12-4|15
TGTGCCAGCAGTTTAGCGGGACCCCGCGCTGGGGAGCAGTACTTC
CASSLAGPRAGEQYF
>.|TRBJ2-1|.|TRBV20-1|15
TGCAGTGCTAGAGGTCAAATCGGGAGAATCAATGAGCAGTTCTTC
CSARGQIGRINEQFF
>.|TRBJ1-2|few|TRBV5-1|12
TGCGCCAGCAGCTTGACAGGCTATGGCTACACCTTC
CASSLTGYGYTF